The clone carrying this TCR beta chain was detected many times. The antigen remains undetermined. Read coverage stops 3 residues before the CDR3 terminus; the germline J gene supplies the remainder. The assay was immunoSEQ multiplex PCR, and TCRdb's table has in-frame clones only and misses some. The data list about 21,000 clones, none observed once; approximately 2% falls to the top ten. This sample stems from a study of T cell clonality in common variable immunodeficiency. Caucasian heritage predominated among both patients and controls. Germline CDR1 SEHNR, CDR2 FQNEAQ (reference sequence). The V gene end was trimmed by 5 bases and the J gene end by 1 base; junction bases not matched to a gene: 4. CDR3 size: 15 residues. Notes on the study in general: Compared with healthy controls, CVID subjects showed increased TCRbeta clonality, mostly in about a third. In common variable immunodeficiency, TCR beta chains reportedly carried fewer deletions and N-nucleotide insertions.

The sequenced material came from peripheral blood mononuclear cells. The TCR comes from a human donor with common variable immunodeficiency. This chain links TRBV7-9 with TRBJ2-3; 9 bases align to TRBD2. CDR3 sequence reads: CASSQQRGGTDTQYF. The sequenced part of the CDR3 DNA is TGTGCCAGCAGCCAGCAGCGGGGGGGCACAGATACG.